This T cell receptor (beta chain) was sequenced for a study of blood T cell repertoires in COVID-19 (dated by TCRdb to about 2020). About the investigation overall: Samples covering the acute and convalescent phases of COVID-19 were provided by collaborators in the United States, Italy and Spain. The prospective study material was composed of cDNA or gDNA derived from T cells, B-cell-depleted T cells, or PBMCs. Deeply sampled blood TCRbeta repertoires from subjects exposed to, actively infected with, or recovered from COVID-19 were included in the dataset. The repertoires were released in a freely available public database intended as a resource for research on the immune response to SARS-CoV-2. The samples were drawn from the first 160 participants of the ongoing ImmuneRACE study and from over 950 subjects provided by 6 global collaborators. Nearly every sample came with metadata listing a de-identified subject ID, COVID-19 status, age in years and sex. HLA class I and class II types, where available, came from metadata supplied by the sample provider rather than from assay-based typing. General study outcomes and caveats: Clinical and demographic metadata were provided uncurated, with the amount varying by source and participant.

To note about this clone: Its recognized antigen is unknown. No quality values exist for individual bases; no much larger clone is one base distant.

The immunoSEQ Assay, a bias-controlled multiplex PCR, was used to amplify TCRbeta CDR3 regions from genomic DNA. The study's processing was this. Nucleated cell counts per sample were estimated from amplification of reference gene primers within the assay. To quantify the absolute abundance of each unique TCRbeta CDR3 rearrangement, sequence reads were collapsed and filtered. Productive Simpson clonality was computed per sample as the square root of Simpson's diversity index over productive rearrangements. The source is immuneACCESS, and TCRdb retained only in-frame sequences with V and J called. Part of the clones is not carried over; for the studies checked, unresolved V genes explain less than half of this, and the remainder is unexplained. The DNA was the basis for D and trimming; V, J and clone size are from that table. The sample contains more than 150,000 clones, about 83% of them found a single time. Clones ranked in the top ten supply about 14% of the sample.

The collaborating institutions used their own protocols to collect whole blood in K2EDTA tubes. For TCRbeta analysis, collaborators shipped samples as frozen whole blood, isolated PBMCs, or DNA extracted from either of those sample types. The TCR was taken from a woman of 80 years or more with acute or convalescent COVID-19. The specimen was peripheral blood.

CDR3 region: CASSSDRDHTDTQYF. The bases are TGTGCCAGCAGTTCGGACAGGGACCACACAGATACGCAGTATTTT. Recombination joined TRBV5-4 with TRBJ2-3, and TRBD1 matches 8 of the central bases. The germline V gene (reference sequence) sets CDR1 to SGHNT and CDR2 to YYREEE. The CDR3 starts with the cysteine, ends with the phenylalanine, and has 15 residues. Only the CDR3 part of the read is kept: 45 bases, read in frame from the first base. V has 5 bases trimmed and J has 2 bases trimmed; junction bases matching no gene number 7.